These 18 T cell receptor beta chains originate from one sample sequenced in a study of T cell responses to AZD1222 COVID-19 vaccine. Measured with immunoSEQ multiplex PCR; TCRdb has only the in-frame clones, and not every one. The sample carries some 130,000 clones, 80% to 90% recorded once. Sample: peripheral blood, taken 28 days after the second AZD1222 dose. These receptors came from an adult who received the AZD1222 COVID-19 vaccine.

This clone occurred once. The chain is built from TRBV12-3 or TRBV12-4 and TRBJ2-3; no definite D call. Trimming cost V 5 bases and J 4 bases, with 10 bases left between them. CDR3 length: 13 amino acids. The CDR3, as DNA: TGTGCCAGCAGTATCCTAGGTTCAGATACGCAGTATTTT. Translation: CASSILGSDTQYF.

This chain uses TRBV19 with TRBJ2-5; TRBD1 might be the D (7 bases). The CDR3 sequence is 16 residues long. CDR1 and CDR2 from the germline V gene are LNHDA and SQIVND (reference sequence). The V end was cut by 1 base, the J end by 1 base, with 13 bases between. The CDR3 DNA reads TGTGCCAGTAGTATAGGTGGGGGGACAGCCCAAGAGACCCAGTACTTC. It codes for CASSIGGGTAQETQYF.

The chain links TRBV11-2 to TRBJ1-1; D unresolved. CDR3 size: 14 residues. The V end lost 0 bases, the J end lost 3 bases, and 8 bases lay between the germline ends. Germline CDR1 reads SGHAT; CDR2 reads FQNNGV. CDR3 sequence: CASSLDRTYTEAFF. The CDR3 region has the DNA TGTGCCAGCAGCTTAGATAGGACCTACACTGAAGCTTTCTTT.

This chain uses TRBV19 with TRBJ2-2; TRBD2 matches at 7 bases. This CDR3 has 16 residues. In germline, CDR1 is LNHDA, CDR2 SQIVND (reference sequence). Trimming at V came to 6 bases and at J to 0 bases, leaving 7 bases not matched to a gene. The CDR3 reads CASRSLSGANTGELFF. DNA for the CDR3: TGTGCCAGTAGGAGTCTGAGCGGGGCGAACACCGGGGAGCTGTTTTTT.

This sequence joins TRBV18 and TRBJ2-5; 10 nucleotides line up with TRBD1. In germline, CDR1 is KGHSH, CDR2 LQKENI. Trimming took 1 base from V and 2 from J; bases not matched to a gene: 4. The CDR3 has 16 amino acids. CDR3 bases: TGTGCCAGCTCACCACGACCGGGACAGGGGCAAGAGACCCAGTACTTC. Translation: CASSPRPGQGQETQYF.

Here the CDR3 reads CASSQRPGNQPQHF. CDR3 nucleotide sequence: TGTGCCAGCAGTCAGCGCCCGGGAAATCAGCCCCAGCATTTT. The V call is TRBV6-5, the J call TRBJ1-5, with D hard to call. Per germline, CDR1 MNHEY and CDR2 SVGAGI. CDR3 length equals 14 residues. V was cut by 5 bases and J by 4 bases, with 12 bases left in between.

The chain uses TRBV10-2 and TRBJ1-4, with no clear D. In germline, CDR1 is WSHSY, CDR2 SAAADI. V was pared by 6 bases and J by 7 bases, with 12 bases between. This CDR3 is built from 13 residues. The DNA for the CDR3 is TGCGCCAGCAGGTCCCCTGGAGGTGAAAAACTGTTTTTT. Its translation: CASRSPGGEKLFF.

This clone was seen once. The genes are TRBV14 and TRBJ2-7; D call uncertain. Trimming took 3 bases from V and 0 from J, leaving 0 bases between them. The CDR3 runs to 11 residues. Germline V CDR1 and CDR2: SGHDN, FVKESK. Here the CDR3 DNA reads TGTGCCAGCAGCCACTCCTACGAGCAGTACTTC. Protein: CASSHSYEQYF.

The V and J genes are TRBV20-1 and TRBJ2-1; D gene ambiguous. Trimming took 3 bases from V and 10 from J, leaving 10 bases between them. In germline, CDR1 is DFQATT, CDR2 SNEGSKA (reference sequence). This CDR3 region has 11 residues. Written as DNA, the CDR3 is TGCAGTGCTAGTCGGGCTTGGGAGCAGTTCTTC. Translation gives CSASRAWEQFF.

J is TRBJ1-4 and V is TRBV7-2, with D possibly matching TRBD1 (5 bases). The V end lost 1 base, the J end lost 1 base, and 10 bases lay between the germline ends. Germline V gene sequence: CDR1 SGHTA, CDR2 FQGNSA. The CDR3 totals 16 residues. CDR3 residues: CASSLEAGRTNEKLFF. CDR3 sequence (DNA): TGTGCCAGCAGCTTAGAAGCAGGGAGAACTAATGAAAAACTGTTTTTT.

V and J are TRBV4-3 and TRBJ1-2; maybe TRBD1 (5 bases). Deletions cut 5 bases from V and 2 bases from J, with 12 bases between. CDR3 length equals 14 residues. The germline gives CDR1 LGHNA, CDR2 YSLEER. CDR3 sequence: CASSLGGVNYGYTF. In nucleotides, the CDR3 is TGCGCCAGCAGCTTAGGAGGGGTGAACTATGGCTACACCTTC.

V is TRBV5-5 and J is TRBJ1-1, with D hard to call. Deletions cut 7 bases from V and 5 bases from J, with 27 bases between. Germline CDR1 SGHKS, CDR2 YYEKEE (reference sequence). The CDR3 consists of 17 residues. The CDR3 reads CASDTGRLPPVRTEAFF. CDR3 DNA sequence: TGTGCCAGCGATACTGGACGGCTCCCCCCAGTGAGGACTGAAGCTTTCTTT.

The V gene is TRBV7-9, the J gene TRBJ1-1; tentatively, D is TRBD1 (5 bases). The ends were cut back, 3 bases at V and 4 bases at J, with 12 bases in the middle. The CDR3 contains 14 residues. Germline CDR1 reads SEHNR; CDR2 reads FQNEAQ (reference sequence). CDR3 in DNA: TGTGCCAGCAGCTTCGGACAATTTGCCACTGAAGCTTTCTTT. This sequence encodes CASSFGQFATEAFF. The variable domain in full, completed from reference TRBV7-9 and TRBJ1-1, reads DTGVSQNPRHKITKRGQNVTFRCDPISEHNRLYWYRQTLGQGPEFLTYFQNEAQLEKSRLLSDRFSAERPKGSFSTLEIQRTEQGDSAMYLCASSFGQFATEAFFGQGTRLTVV.

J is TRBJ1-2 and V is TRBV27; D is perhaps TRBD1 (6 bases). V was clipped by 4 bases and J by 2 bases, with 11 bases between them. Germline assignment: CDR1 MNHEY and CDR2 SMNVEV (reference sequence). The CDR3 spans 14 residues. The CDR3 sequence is CASSWKGVNYGYTF. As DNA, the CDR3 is TGTGCCAGCAGTTGGAAGGGGGTCAACTATGGCTACACCTTC.

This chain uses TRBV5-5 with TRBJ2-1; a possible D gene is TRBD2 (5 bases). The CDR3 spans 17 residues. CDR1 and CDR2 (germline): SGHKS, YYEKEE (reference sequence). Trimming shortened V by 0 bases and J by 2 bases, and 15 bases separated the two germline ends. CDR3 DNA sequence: TGTGCCAGCAGCTTGGCCGCGGGCCTTGTTCCCTACAATGAGCAGTTCTTC. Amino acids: CASSLAAGLVPYNEQFF.

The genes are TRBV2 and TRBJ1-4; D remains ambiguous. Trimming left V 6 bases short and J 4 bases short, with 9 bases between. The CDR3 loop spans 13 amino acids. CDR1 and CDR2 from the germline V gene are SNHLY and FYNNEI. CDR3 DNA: TGTGCCAGCAGGCGAGGAATTAATGAAAAACTGTTTTTT. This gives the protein CASRRGINEKLFF.

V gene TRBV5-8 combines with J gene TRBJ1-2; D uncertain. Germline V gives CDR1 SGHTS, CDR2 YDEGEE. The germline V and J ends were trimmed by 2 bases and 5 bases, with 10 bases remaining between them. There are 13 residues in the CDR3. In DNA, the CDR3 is TGTGCCAGCAGCTTACGGGCACCTTATGGCTACACCTTC. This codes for CASSLRAPYGYTF.

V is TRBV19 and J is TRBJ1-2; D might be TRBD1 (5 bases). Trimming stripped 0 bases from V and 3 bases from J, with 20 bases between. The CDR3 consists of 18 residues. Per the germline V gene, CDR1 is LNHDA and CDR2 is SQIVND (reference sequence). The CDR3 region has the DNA TGTGCCAGTAGTATAGAAGGGCAGGGAGCCGACTTACACTATGGCTACACCTTC. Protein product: CASSIEGQGADLHYGYTF.